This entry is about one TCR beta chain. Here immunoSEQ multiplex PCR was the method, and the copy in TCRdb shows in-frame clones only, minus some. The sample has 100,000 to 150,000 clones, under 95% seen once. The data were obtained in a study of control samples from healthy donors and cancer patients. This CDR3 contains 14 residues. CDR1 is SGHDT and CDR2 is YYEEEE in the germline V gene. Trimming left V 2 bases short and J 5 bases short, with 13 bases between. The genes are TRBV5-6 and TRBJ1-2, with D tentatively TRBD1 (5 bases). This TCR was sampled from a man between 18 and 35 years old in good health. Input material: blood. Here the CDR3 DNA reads TGTGCCAGCAGCTTTAGGGGAGGGGTATATGGCTACACCTTC. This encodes CASSFRGGVYGYTF.